Each of the 7 T cell receptor beta chains below was sequenced from the same sample in a study of cytomegalovirus exposure and HLA in healthy donors. This PCR relied on a set of 60 Vbeta primers and 13 Jbeta primers. The data were produced by immunoSEQ multiplex PCR, yet TCRdb's version contains in-frame clones alone and is incomplete. The repertoire holds roughly 160,000 clones, with around 80% as singletons. The sample comprised PBMCs. The receptors were sampled from a male donor in good health and CMV-seropositive.

This rearrangement joins TRBV2 to TRBJ2-4; the match to TRBD2 covers 8 bases. The CDR3 runs 14 residues. J lost 6 bases, V lost 7 bases, and 8 bases had no gene match. Per germline, CDR1 SNHLY and CDR2 FYNNEI. CDR3 nucleotides: TGTGCCAGCAAGGTCGGACTAGCCGTAAACATTCAGTACTTC. Protein product: CASKVGLAVNIQYF.

The J gene is TRBJ1-1, the V gene TRBV5-1, with TRBD1 matching over 10 bases. CDR1 and CDR2 (germline): SGHRS, YFSETQ. The V segment lost 4 bases and the J segment 4 bases; nucleotides outside the gene matches: 4. This CDR3 comprises 14 residues. The CDR3 loop is CASSPGQGITEAFF. The CDR3 bases are TGCGCCAGCAGCCCGGGACAGGGGATCACTGAAGCTTTCTTT.

The V gene is TRBV27, the J gene TRBJ1-1, with 7 bases that match TRBD1. With V trimmed by 6 bases and J by 4 bases, 5 bases remained unmatched. Germline V gene sequence: CDR1 MNHEY, CDR2 SMNVEV (reference sequence). The CDR3 runs 13 residues. Written as DNA, the CDR3 is TGTGCCAGCAGAGAAACAGGGGTCACTGAAGCTTTCTTT. Translation: CASRETGVTEAFF.

This chain connects TRBV5-8 to TRBJ2-7; 8 positions agree with TRBD1. CDR1 and CDR2 (germline): SGHTS, YDEGEE. The V and J ends lost 5 bases and 2 bases, in that order; junction bases with no gene match: 9. The CDR3 is 15 residues long. CDR3 nucleotides: TGTGCCAGCAGGACTCAGGGGGCAGGGACCTACGAGCAGTACTTC. Protein sequence: CASRTQGAGTYEQYF.

This chain joins TRBV2 and TRBJ1-1; the D gene is possibly TRBD1 (6 bases). Germline-derived CDR1 and CDR2 are SNHLY and FYNNEI. The CDR3 is 13 residues long. Trimming took 8 bases from V and 1 from J, leaving 11 bases between them. This chain's CDR3 is CASLGQPNTEAFF. The CDR3 DNA is TGTGCCAGCCTAGGACAGCCGAACACTGAAGCTTTCTTT.

V and J are TRBV4-3 and TRBJ1-5; the D gene is possibly TRBD1 (6 bases). The CDR3 sequence is 16 residues long. CDR1 is LGHNA, CDR2 YSLEER, per germline. V lost 0 bases and J 7 bases, leaving 16 bases between the germline ends. The CDR3 DNA reads as TGCGCCAGCAGCCAAGATCGGGGGGGCCCAGGGCAGCCCCAGCATTTT. Translating gives CASSQDRGGPGQPQHF.

This sequence joins TRBV6-6 and TRBJ1-1; TRBD1 agrees at 9 bases. Per the germline V gene, CDR1 is MNHNY and CDR2 is SVGAGI (reference sequence). The CDR3 length is 13 residues. The V segment lost 8 bases and the J segment 4 bases; nucleotides outside the gene matches: 5. The DNA of the CDR3 is TGTGCCAGCCTCCTGGGACAGGGCACTGAAGCTTTCTTT. Encoded protein: CASLLGQGTEAFF.